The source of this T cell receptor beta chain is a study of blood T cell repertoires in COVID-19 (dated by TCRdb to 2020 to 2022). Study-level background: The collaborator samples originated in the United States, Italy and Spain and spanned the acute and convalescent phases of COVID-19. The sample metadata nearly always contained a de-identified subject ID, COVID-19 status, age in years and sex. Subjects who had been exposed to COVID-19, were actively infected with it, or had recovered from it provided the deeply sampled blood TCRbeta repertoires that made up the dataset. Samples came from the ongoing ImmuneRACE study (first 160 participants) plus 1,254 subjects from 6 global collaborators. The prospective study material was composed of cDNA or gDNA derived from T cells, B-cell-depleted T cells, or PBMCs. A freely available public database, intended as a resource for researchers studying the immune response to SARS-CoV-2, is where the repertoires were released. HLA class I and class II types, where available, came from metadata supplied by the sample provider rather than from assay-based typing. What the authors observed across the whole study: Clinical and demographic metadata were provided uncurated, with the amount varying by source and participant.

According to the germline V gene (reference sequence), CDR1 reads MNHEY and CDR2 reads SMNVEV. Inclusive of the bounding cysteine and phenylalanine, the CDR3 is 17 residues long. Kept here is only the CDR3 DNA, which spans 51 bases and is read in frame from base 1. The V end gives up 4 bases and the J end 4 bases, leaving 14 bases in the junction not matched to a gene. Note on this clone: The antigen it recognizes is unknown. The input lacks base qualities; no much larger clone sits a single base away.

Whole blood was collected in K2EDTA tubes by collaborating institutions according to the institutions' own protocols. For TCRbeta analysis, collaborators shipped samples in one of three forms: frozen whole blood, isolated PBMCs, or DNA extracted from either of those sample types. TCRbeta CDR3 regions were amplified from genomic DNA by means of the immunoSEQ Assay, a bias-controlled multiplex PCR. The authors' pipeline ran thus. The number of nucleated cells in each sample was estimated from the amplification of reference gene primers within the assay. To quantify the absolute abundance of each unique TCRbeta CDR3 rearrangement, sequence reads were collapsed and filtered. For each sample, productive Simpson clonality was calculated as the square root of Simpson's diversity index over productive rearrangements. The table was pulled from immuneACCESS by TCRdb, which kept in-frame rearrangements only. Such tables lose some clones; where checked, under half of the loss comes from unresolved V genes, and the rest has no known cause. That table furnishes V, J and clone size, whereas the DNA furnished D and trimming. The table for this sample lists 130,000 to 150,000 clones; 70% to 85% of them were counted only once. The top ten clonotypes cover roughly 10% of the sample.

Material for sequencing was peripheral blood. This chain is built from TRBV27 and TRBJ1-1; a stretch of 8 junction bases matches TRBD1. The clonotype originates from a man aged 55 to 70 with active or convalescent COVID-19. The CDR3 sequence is CASSYRGYSPQGTEAFF. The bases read TGTGCCAGCAGTTACAGGGGGTACTCCCCCCAGGGCACTGAAGCTTTCTTT.